This T cell receptor (beta chain) was obtained from a study of T cells in tuberculosis. Study observations and caveats: Active tuberculosis cases were adults; controls were adolescents.

With V trimmed by 4 bases and J by 6 bases, 10 bases remained unmatched. Germline V gives CDR1 SGHRS, CDR2 YFSETQ. The CDR3 runs 15 residues. In its sample, this clone was seen once. What it binds is not known. The method was immunoSEQ multiplex PCR; TCRdb's version includes in-frame clones alone and lacks a portion of them. The table has 35,000 to 45,000 clones, roughly 94% seen once. Input material: PBMCs. This TCR was sampled from a donor between 5 and 29 years old with latent tuberculosis or without tuberculosis infection. Some clones in this sample may be carry-over from other donors' samples. This chain links TRBV5-1 with TRBJ2-5; TRBD1 matches at 9 bases. The CDR3 sequence: CASSNVQGARKTQYF. The CDR3 region has the DNA TGCGCCAGCAGCAACGTACAGGGGGCTCGGAAGACCCAGTACTTC.